Following are 16 T cell receptor beta chains from one sample sequenced in a study of regulatory T cells in long-lasting Graves disease. CDR3-region Arm-PCR and iRepertoire HTBI primers produced the TCR beta libraries. TCRdb recomputed calls from the multiplex PCR reads with MiXCR, one row per CDR3 protein. The table lists 350,000 to 450,000 distinct CDR3 sequences, 21% of them singletons. Regarding time point: persistent/refractory GD, antithyroid drugs over 5 years with positive TRAb. RNA isolated from PBMCs was used to make the TCR library. The input for sequencing was peripheral blood mononuclear cells (PBMCs), taken when the disease was refractory, from a patient treated with antithyroid drugs. The source is a female donor with Graves disease.

On this clonotype itself: A read error is possible here, since a much larger clone lies one base away. The rearrangement joins TRBV7-3 to TRBJ1-1; D gene ambiguous. Germline V gene sequence: CDR1 SGHTA, CDR2 FQGTGA. The CDR3 totals 13 residues. The chain's CDR3 is CASSLGRGTEVFF. As DNA, the CDR3 is TGTGCCAGCAGCTTAGGGCGCGGCACTGAAGTTTTCTTT.

There are many counts of this clonotype. The V gene is TRBV10-3, the J gene TRBJ2-5; D possibly corresponds to TRBD2 (5 bases). This CDR3 contains 12 residues. Deletions cut 8 bases from V and 1 base from J, with 8 bases between. From germline, CDR1 is ENHRY and CDR2 SYGVKD. CDR3 DNA: TGTGCCATCGGAGGCCGCCAAGAGACCCAGTACTTC. Its protein product is CAIGGRQETQYF.

The sample holds a few counts of this clonotype. The chain joins TRBV14 to TRBJ1-2, with D possibly TRBD1 on 6 matching bases. V lost 9 bases and J 0 bases, leaving 11 bases between the germline ends. Per the germline V gene, CDR1 is SGHDN and CDR2 is FVKESK. The CDR3 contains 13 residues. CDR3 sequence (DNA): TGTGCCAGTGGGGACACATCTAACTATGGCTACACCTTC. This sequence encodes CASGDTSNYGYTF.

This clonotype came up many times. The rearrangement joins TRBV28 to TRBJ2-6; 7 positions agree with TRBD1. The CDR3 covers 18 residues. V dropped 6 bases and J dropped 3; count of bases not matched to a gene: 14. From germline, CDR1 is MDHEN and CDR2 SYDVKM. CDR3: CASRNSYVTGFGANVLTF. The DNA of the CDR3 is TGTGCCAGCAGAAATTCCTACGTGACAGGGTTTGGGGCCAACGTCCTGACTTTC.

As regards this clonotype: One base separates it from a far larger clone, so it is likely a read error. This chain joins TRBV6-4 and TRBJ1-1, with D perhaps matching TRBD1 (5 bases). From germline, CDR1 is MRHNA and CDR2 SNTAGT. This CDR3 contains 14 residues. The CDR3 nucleotides are TGTGCCGGCAGTTACGGGGGACTCAACACTGAAGCTTTCTTT. Translated, it gives CAGSYGGLNTEAFF.

Many counts were recorded for this clonotype. This chain joins TRBV7-3 and TRBJ2-7; 9 bases agree with TRBD1. CDR3 length equals 16 residues. Per germline, CDR1 SGHTA and CDR2 FQGTGA. V trimming: 1 base; J trimming: 3 bases; junction bases outside the gene matches: 7. CDR3 bases: TGTGCCAGCAGCTTAAATGGGGGACAGGGTGTCTACGAGCAGTACTTC. The encoded protein is CASSLNGGQGVYEQYF.

This clonotype was detected a few times. The chain is built from TRBV29-1 and TRBJ1-4; D perhaps matches TRBD1 (6 bases). Trimming stripped 8 bases from V and 7 bases from J, with 17 bases between. CDR3 size: 13 residues. Germline CDR1 and CDR2: SQVTM and ANQGSEA. Here the CDR3 DNA reads TGCAGCTCCGGCGGGGGCGCCGGTGAAAAACTGTTTTTT. Its protein product is CSSGGGAGEKLFF.

The chain carries TRBV6-9 and TRBJ1-4, with D unclear. Germline CDR1 and CDR2: MNHGY and SVAAGI. This CDR3 has 14 amino acids. V was shortened by 3 bases and J by 7 bases, with 12 bases between the two germline ends. In DNA, the CDR3 is TGTGCCAGCAGTTACCGGGAACCCACTGAAAAACTGTTTTTT. Its protein is CASSYREPTEKLFF.

This clonotype was observed a few times. V usage is TRBV3-1 and J usage is TRBJ2-7; D uncertain. From germline, CDR1 is LGHDT and CDR2 YNNKEL (reference sequence). With 10 bases removed from V and 3 bases from J, the gap between germline ends came to 13 bases. The CDR3 length is 12 residues. CDR3 sequence reads: CATSDLNYEQYF. CDR3 in DNA: TGTGCCACTTCCGACTTGAACTACGAGCAGTACTTC.

This clonotype was detected a few times. Here the CDR3 reads CSVEDRRQGDYGYTF. The DNA for the CDR3 is TGCAGCGTTGAAGATCGGAGACAGGGGGACTATGGCTACACCTTC. The V and J genes are TRBV29-1 and TRBJ1-2, with 9 nucleotides matching TRBD1. J gave up 3 bases and V 0 bases, and 5 bases lay outside the gene matches. Germline CDR1 SQVTM, CDR2 ANQGSEA. The CDR3 consists of 15 residues.

This clonotype appeared many times. V is TRBV11-2 and J is TRBJ1-2; D is unclear. CDR1 and CDR2 from the germline V gene are SGHAT and FQNNGV. This CDR3 region has 16 residues. V lost 1 base and J lost 7, with 19 bases in between. CDR3 DNA: TGTGCCAGCAGCTTAGGCTTCCGACGGCCCGGGAGTGGCTACACCTTC. Protein product: CASSLGFRRPGSGYTF.

This clonotype has ten or more counts. This rearrangement joins TRBV9 to TRBJ2-5; D remains unclear. Per the germline V gene, CDR1 is SGDLS and CDR2 is YYNGEE. The CDR3 totals 13 residues. V was cut by 5 bases and J by 5 bases, with 13 bases left in between. The CDR3 reads CASSADESETQYF. The CDR3 nucleotides read TGTGCCAGCAGTGCTGACGAGTCGGAGACCCAGTACTTC.

The V and J genes are TRBV4-1 and TRBJ2-2, with a weak D call TRBD1 (6 bases). CDR3 length: 15 amino acids. CDR1 MGHRA and CDR2 YSYEKL come from the germline V gene. Trimming left V 1 base short and J 6 bases short, with 12 bases between. CDR3 sequence: CASSQVQGRAGELFF. CDR3 DNA: TGCGCCAGCAGCCAAGTTCAGGGGCGAGCCGGGGAGCTGTTTTTT.

In regard to this clonotype: One junction end disagrees with the germline gene, perhaps due to a read error. V and J are TRBV18 and TRBJ2-5, with no clear D. Per germline, CDR1 KGHSH and CDR2 LQKENI. The CDR3 is made up of 11 amino acids. CDR3 amino acids: CASTPSETQYF. The CDR3 bases are TGTGCCAGCACACCATCGGAGACCCAGTACTTC.

This clonotype occurred many times. The J gene is TRBJ1-2, the V gene TRBV2; the D gene is possibly TRBD1 (5 bases). With 9 bases removed from V and 7 bases from J, the gap between germline ends came to 15 bases. Germline loops: CDR1 SNHLY, CDR2 FYNNEI. The length of the CDR3 is 12 residues. DNA for the CDR3: TGTGCCAGTCCACGTCCGGGACTTGGCTACACCTTC. Translating gives CASPRPGLGYTF. Based on the CDR3 plus reference TRBV2 and TRBJ1-2, the full variable domain is EPEVTQTPSHQVTQMGQEVILRCVPISNHLYFYWYRQILGQKVEFLVSFYNNEISEKSEIFDDQFSVERPDGSNFTLKIRSTKLEDSAMYFCASPRPGLGYTFGSGTRLTVV.

This clonotype was detected a few times. This chain joins TRBV6-1 and TRBJ2-4, with unresolved D. The CDR3 spans 15 residues. From germline, CDR1 is MNHNS and CDR2 SASEGT. V was clipped by 7 bases and J by 0 bases, with 13 bases between them. CDR3 sequence (DNA): TGTGCCAGCAAGGTATTCAGCTTAGCCAAAAACATTCAGTACTTC. Protein: CASKVFSLAKNIQYF.